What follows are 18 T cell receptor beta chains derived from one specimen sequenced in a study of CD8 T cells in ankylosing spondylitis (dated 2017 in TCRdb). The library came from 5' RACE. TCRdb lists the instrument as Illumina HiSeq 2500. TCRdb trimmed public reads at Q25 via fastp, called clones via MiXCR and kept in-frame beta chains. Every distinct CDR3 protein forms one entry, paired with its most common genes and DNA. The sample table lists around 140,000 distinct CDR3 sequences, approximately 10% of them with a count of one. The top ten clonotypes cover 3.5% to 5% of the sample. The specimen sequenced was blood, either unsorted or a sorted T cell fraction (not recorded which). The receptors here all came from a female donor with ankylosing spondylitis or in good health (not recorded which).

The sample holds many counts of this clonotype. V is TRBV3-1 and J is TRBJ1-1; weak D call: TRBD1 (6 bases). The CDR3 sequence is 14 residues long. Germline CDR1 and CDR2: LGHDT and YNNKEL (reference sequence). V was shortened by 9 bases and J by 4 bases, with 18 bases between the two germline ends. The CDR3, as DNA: TGTGCCAGTAGTTTGGGGGCCGCGGCCACTGAAGCTTTCTTT. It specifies CASSLGAAATEAFF. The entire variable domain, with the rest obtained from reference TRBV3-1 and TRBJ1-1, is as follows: DTAVSQTPKYLVTQMGNDKSIKCEQNLGHDTMYWYKQDSKKFLKIMFSYNNKELIINETVPNRFSPKSPDKAHLNLHINSLELGDSAVYFCASSLGAAATEAFFGQGTRLTVV.

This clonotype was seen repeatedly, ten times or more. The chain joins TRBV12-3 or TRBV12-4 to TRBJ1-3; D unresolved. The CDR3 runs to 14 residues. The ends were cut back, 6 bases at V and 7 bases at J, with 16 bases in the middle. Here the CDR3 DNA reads TGTGCCAGCAGCCAGGACCTTAATCGGAACACCATATATTTT. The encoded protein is CASSQDLNRNTIYF.

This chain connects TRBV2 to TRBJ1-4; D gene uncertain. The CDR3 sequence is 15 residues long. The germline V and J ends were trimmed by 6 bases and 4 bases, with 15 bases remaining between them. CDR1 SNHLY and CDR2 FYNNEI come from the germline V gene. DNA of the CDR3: TGTGCCAGCAGAGGACGGGGTTTCGGTAATGAAAAACTGTTTTTT. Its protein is CASRGRGFGNEKLFF.

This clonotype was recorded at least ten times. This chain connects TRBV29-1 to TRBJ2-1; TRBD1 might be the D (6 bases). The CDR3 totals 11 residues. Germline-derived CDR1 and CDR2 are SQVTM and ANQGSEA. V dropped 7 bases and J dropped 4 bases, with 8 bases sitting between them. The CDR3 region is CSATGYNEQFF. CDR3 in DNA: TGCAGCGCAACAGGGTACAATGAGCAGTTCTTC.

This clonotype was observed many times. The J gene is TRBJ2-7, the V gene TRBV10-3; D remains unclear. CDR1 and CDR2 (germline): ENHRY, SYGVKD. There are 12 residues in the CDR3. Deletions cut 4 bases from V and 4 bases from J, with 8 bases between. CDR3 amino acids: CAISAQSYEQYF. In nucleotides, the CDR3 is TGTGCCATCAGTGCGCAGAGTTACGAGCAGTACTTC.

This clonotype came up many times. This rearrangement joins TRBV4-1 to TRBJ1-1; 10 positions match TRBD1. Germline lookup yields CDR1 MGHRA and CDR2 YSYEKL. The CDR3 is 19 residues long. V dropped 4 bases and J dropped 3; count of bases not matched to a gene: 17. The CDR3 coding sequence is TGCGCCAGCAGCCTTGAATCCGGGACAGGGGATTGGATGGACACTGAAGCTTTCTTT. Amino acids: CASSLESGTGDWMDTEAFF.

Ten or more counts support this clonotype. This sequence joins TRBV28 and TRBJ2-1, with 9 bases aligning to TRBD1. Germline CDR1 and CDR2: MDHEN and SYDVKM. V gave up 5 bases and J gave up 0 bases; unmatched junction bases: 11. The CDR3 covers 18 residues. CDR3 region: CASSVGSGQGISYNEQFF. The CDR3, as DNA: TGTGCCAGCAGTGTAGGTAGTGGACAGGGGATCTCCTACAATGAGCAGTTCTTC.

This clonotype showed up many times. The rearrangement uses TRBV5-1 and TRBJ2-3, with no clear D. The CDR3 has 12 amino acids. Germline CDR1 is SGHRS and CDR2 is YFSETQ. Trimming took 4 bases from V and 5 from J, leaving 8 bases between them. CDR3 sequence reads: CASSAGRDTQYF. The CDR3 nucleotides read TGCGCCAGCAGCGCCGGAAGAGATACGCAGTATTTT. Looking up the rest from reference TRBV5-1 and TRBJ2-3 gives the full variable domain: KAGVTQTPRYLIKTRGQQVTLSCSPISGHRSVSWYQQTPGQGLQFLFEYFSETQRNKGNFPGRFSGRQFSNSRSEMNVSTLELGDSALYLCASSAGRDTQYFGPGTRLTVL.

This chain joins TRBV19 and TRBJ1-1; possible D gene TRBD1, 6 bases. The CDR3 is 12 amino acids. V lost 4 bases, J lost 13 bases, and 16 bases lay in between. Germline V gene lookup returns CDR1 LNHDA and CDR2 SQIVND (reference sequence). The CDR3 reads CASSTRQDWGFF. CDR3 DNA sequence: TGTGCCAGTAGTACCCGACAGGACTGGGGTTTCTTT.

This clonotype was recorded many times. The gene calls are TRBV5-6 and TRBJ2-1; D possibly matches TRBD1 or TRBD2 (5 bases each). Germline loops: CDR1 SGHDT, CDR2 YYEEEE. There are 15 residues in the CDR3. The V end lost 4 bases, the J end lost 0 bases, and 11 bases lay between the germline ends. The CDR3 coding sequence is TGTGCCAGCAGCCCTGCAGGGAGCTCCTACAATGAGCAGTTCTTC. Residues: CASSPAGSSYNEQFF. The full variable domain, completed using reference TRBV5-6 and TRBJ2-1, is DAGVTQSPTHLIKTRGQQVTLRCSPKSGHDTVSWYQQALGQGPQFIFQYYEEEERQRGNFPDRFSGHQFPNYSSELNVNALLLGDSALYLCASSPAGSSYNEQFFGPGTRLTVL.

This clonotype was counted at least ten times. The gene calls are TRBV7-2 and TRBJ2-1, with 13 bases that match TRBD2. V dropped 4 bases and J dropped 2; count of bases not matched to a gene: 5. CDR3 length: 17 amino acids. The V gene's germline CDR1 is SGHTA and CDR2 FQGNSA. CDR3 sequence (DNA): TGTGCCAGCAGCTCACGAGGGACTAGCGGGGCCTACAATGAGCAGTTCTTC. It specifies CASSSRGTSGAYNEQFF.

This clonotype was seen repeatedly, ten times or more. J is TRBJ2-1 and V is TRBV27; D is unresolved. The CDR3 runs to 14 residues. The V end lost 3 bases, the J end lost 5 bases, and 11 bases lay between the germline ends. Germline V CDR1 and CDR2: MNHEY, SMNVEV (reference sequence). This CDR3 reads CASSLGGWDNEQFF. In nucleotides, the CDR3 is TGTGCCAGCAGTTTGGGCGGTTGGGACAATGAGCAGTTCTTC.

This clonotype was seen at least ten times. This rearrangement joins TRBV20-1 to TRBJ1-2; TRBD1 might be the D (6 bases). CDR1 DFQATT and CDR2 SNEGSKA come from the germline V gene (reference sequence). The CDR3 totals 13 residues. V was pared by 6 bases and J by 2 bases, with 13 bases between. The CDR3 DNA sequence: TGCAGTGCCCCACCAGGGGTGAACTATGGCTACACCTTC. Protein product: CSAPPGVNYGYTF.

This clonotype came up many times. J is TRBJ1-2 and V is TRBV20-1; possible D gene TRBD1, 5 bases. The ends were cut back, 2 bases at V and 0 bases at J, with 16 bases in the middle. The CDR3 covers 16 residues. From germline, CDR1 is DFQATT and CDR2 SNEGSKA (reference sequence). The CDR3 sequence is CSARPRGGNTNYGYTF. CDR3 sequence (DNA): TGCAGTGCTAGACCCCGGGGGGGGAATACTAACTATGGCTACACCTTC.

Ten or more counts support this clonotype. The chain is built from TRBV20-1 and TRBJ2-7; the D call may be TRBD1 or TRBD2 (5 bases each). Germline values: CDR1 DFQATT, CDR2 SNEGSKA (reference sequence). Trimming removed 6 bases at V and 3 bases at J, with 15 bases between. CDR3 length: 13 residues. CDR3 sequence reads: CSARDGLSYEQYF. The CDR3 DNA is TGCAGTGCCCGGGACGGCTTGAGCTACGAGCAGTACTTC.

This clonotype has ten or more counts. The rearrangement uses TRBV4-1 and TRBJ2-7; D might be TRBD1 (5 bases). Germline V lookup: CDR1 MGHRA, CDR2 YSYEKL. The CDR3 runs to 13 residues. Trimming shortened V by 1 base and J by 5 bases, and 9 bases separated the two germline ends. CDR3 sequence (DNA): TGCGCCAGCAGCCAAGTTTCCAGGGACGAGCAGTACTTC. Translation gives CASSQVSRDEQYF.

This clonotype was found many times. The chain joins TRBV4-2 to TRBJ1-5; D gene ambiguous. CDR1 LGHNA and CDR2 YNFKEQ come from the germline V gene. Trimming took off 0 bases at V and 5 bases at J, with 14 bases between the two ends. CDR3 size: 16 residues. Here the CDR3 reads CASSQDSGRWDQPQHF. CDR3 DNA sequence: TGTGCCAGCAGCCAAGATTCTGGTCGGTGGGATCAGCCCCAGCATTTT.

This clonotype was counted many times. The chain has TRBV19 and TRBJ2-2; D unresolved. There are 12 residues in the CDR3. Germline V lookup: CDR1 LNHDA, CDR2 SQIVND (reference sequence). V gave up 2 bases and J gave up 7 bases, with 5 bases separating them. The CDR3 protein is CASSIFFGELFF. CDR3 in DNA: TGTGCCAGTAGTATATTCTTCGGGGAGCTGTTTTTT.